Listed below are T cell receptor beta chains from one sample, sequenced in a study of T cells in Graves' hyperthyroidism and ophthalmopathy. TCRdb re-analysed the multiplex PCR reads in MiXCR, keeping a single row per CDR3 protein. The sample has a few hundred thousand distinct CDR3 sequences; around 14% are singletons. Material for sequencing was blood. The source is a woman aged 18 to 35 with Graves' hyperthyroidism. The CDR3 runs from the conserved cysteine through the conserved F or W. The D gene is left open where the match is weak. Clone size is stated in some rows and not others, as once, few, many or a class when expanded.

V: TRBV6-2/TRBV6-3
J: TRBJ1-1
size: many
D: .
DNA: TGTGCCAGCAGCCGTACGTCTCGGGACACTGAAGCTTTCTTT
CDR3: CASSRTSRDTEAFF

V: TRBV7-2
J: TRBJ2-5
size: .
D: TRBD1
DNA: TGTGCCAGCAGATCGACAGGGAACCGAGAGACCCAGTACTTC
CDR3: CASRSTGNRETQYF

V: TRBV18
J: TRBJ2-1
size: .
D: .
DNA: TGTGCCAGCTCACCCGAGGGGCGGGGAAATGAGCAGTTCTTC
CDR3: CASSPEGRGNEQFF

V: TRBV20-1
J: TRBJ2-2
size: once
D: .
DNA: TGCAGTGCTAGAGGGACCAATACGAACACCGGGGAGCTGTTTTTT
CDR3: CSARGTNTNTGELFF

V: TRBV7-2
J: TRBJ2-7
size: .
D: TRBD1
DNA: TGTGCCAGCAGCTTAAGAACCGGGACAGGGGTCCACGAGCAGTACTTC
CDR3: CASSLRTGTGVHEQYF

V: TRBV9
J: TRBJ2-2
size: few
D: .
DNA: TGTGCCAGCGGTCGGGTTGCGAACACCGGGGAGCTGTTTTTT
CDR3: CASGRVANTGELFF

V: TRBV19
J: TRBJ1-5
size: .
D: TRBD1
DNA: TGTGCCAGTAGTCACACAGGGGGCTCGGGCAATCAGCCCCAGCATTTT
CDR3: CASSHTGGSGNQPQHF

V: TRBV28
J: TRBJ1-5
size: many
D: TRBD1
DNA: TGTGCCAGCAGTCAACTGGACAGGGACAATCAGCCCCAGCATTTT
CDR3: CASSQLDRDNQPQHF

V: TRBV6-1
J: TRBJ1-6
size: few
D: .
DNA: TGTGCCAGCAGTAGGACAGACGATAATTCACCCCTCCACTTT
CDR3: CASSRTDDNSPLHF

V: TRBV7-9
J: TRBJ2-3
size: .
D: TRBD2
DNA: TGTGCCAGCAGGGCATCTAGCGGGAGGACCACAGATACGCAGTATTTT
CDR3: CASRASSGRTTDTQYF

V: TRBV6-2/TRBV6-3
J: TRBJ2-7
size: .
D: .
DNA: TGTGCCAGCGCCCCCTCATGGAGCTCCTACGAGCAGTACTTC
CDR3: CASAPSWSSYEQYF

V: TRBV12-3/TRBV12-4
J: TRBJ1-5
size: many
D: TRBD1
DNA: TGTGCCAGCAGCCACAGCGACAGGGCCAATCAGCCCCAGCATTTT
CDR3: CASSHSDRANQPQHF

V: TRBV5-6
J: TRBJ2-7
size: few
D: .
DNA: TGTGCCAGCAGCAAGCCGGGACCCTTAGAAGAGCAGTACTTC
CDR3: CASSKPGPLEEQYF

V: TRBV15
J: TRBJ2-1
size: few
D: TRBD2
DNA: TGTGCCACCAGCAGAGGGTCCCGGGAGGTGGATGAGCAGTTCTTC
CDR3: CATSRGSREVDEQFF

V: TRBV20-1
J: TRBJ1-5
size: .
D: .
DNA: TGCAGTGCCTCACATAAAGCAGGGGCAGGCAATCAGCCCCAGCATTTT
CDR3: CSASHKAGAGNQPQHF

V: TRBV11-2
J: TRBJ2-1
size: many
D: .
DNA: TGTGCCAGCAGCCCCTCTGACACCTACAATGAGCAGTTCTTC
CDR3: CASSPSDTYNEQFF

V: TRBV24-1
J: TRBJ1-2
size: few
D: .
DNA: TGTGCCACCAGTGATATGACAGGAGGCTATGGCTACACCTTC
CDR3: CATSDMTGGYGYTF

V: TRBV27
J: TRBJ2-7
size: many
D: .
DNA: TGTGCCAGCAGTGCTGGGAACAGAGCCTACGAGCAGTACTTC
CDR3: CASSAGNRAYEQYF

V: TRBV2
J: TRBJ1-5
size: many
D: .
DNA: TGTGCCAGCAGGGATACATCGAGCAATCAGCCCCAGCATTTT
CDR3: CASRDTSSNQPQHF

V: TRBV28
J: TRBJ1-1
size: few
D: .
DNA: TGTGCCGGCAGTTTATGGGCAGAGAACGCTGAAGCTTTCTTT
CDR3: CAGSLWAENAEAFF

V: TRBV10-3
J: TRBJ1-2
size: .
D: TRBD1
DNA: TGTGCCATCAGTCAGCTCAATTCCGGGACAGGGGCTTACTATGGCTACACCTTC
CDR3: CAISQLNSGTGAYYGYTF

V: TRBV20-1
J: TRBJ2-6
size: many
D: .
DNA: TGCAGTGCTAGAGCCTCTCAGGGGGGGAGAGGGGCCAACGTCCTGACTTTC
CDR3: CSARASQGGRGANVLTF

V: TRBV11-2
J: TRBJ1-4
size: .
D: .
DNA: TGTGCCAGCAGCCTAGAAGGAAGGTCTATTGCTTATAATGAAAAACTGTTTTTT
CDR3: CASSLEGRSIAYNEKLFF

V: TRBV20-1
J: TRBJ2-7
size: few
D: TRBD2
DNA: TGCAGTGCTAGGGCAGGAAGGCGGGGGTTTTCCTACGAGCAGTACTTC
CDR3: CSARAGRRGFSYEQYF